These 30 T cell receptor beta chains share one sample of origin, sequenced in a study of T cells in Graves' hyperthyroidism and ophthalmopathy. The TCR beta CDR3 regions underwent amplification using RNA transcripts as the source. A first-round RT-PCR of the TCR CDR3 used the HTBI primer set. Each CDR3 protein gets one entry after TCRdb re-called the multiplex PCR reads with MiXCR. This sample has some 440,000 distinct CDR3 sequences, with roughly 14% found just once. The sequencing input was blood. All receptors derive from a woman aged 18-29 years with Graves' hyperthyroidism.

As to this clonotype: This clone may be a read error of a much larger clone one base away. The chain joins TRBV7-2 to TRBJ1-2; 7 nucleotides line up with TRBD1. The CDR3 runs 16 residues. With 1 base clipped from V and 6 bases from J, the junction kept 11 bases outside the gene matches. Germline V gene sequence: CDR1 SGHTA, CDR2 FQGNSA. Written as DNA, the CDR3 is TGTGCCAGCAGCTTAGTTTGGTTTGACAGGGACGATGGCTACACCTTC. It encodes CASSLVWFDRDDGYTF.

This clonotype occurred many times. The chain has TRBV19 and TRBJ1-1; no firm D call. The CDR3 has 14 amino acids. Germline V gene sequence: CDR1 LNHDA, CDR2 SQIVND (reference sequence). The germline V and J ends were trimmed by 1 base and 7 bases, with 13 bases remaining between them. This CDR3 reads CASSIGLPGNEAFF. The CDR3 DNA reads as TGTGCCAGTAGTATAGGACTGCCGGGGAATGAAGCTTTCTTT.

In this sample, this clonotype turned up many times. V and J are TRBV27 and TRBJ2-7; TRBD1 might be the D (5 bases). V was cut by 6 bases and J by 6 bases, with 21 bases left in between. Germline assignment: CDR1 MNHEY and CDR2 SMNVEV (reference sequence). The CDR3 contains 15 residues. This CDR3 reads CASRDNGKGMSEQYF. CDR3 bases: TGTGCCAGCAGAGATAATGGCAAGGGGATGAGCGAGCAGTACTTC.

In this sample, this clonotype turned up many times. The chain couples TRBV11-1 to TRBJ2-3; D is perhaps TRBD1 (6 bases). The V end lost 4 bases, the J end lost 4 bases, and 12 bases lay between the germline ends. The germline gives CDR1 SGHAT, CDR2 FQDESV (reference sequence). CDR3 length: 14 amino acids. The CDR3 DNA is TGTGCCAGCAGCTCCCGCCAGGGGCCAGATACGCAGTATTTT. This codes for CASSSRQGPDTQYF.

This clonotype was picked up one time. CDR3 sequence (DNA): TGTGCCAGCAGCTTTGCCCCCAGGGACACCGGGGAGCTGTTTTTT. Translated: CASSFAPRDTGELFF. The V gene is TRBV11-2, the J gene TRBJ2-2; tentatively, D is TRBD1 (5 bases). From germline, CDR1 is SGHAT and CDR2 FQNNGV. CDR3 length equals 15 residues. Deletions cut 3 bases from V and 3 bases from J, with 11 bases between.

This clonotype has at least ten counts. This chain links TRBV28 with TRBJ2-5; possibly TRBD1 for D (8 bases). Germline CDR1 is MDHEN and CDR2 is SYDVKM. Trimming took 4 bases from V and 4 from J, leaving 19 bases between them. The CDR3 length is 16 residues. CDR3 coding DNA: TGTGCCAGCAGTTCATATCAGACAGGGGAGGGAGAGACCCAGTACTTC. As protein: CASSSYQTGEGETQYF.

This clonotype was found many times. The chain joins TRBV27 to TRBJ1-5; D is unresolved. The germline V and J ends were trimmed by 2 bases and 0 bases, with 8 bases remaining between them. CDR1 is MNHEY and CDR2 is SMNVEV in the germline V gene (reference sequence). CDR3 length equals 15 residues. Here the CDR3 DNA reads TGTGCCAGCAGTTTAGGGCAAGATAGCAATCAGCCCCAGCATTTT. It specifies CASSLGQDSNQPQHF.

In this sample, this clonotype turned up many times. The chain employs TRBV7-3 and TRBJ2-5; TRBD2 matches 8 bases. Unmatched junction bases numbered 3, after V lost 0 bases and J lost 9 bases. The CDR3 contains 13 residues. CDR1 and CDR2 (germline): SGHTA, FQGTGA. DNA of the CDR3: TGTGCCAGCAGCTTAACGGCGGGAGGCTCCCAGTACTTC. Translated: CASSLTAGGSQYF.

This clonotype was detected ten times or more. The rearrangement uses TRBV20-1 and TRBJ2-3, with 15 nucleotides matching TRBD2. This CDR3 comprises 16 residues. J was trimmed by 4 bases and V by 5 bases; bases with no gene match: 7. The V gene's germline CDR1 is DFQATT and CDR2 SNEGSKA (reference sequence). The CDR3 loop reads CSAGLAGGLRADTQYF. In nucleotides, the CDR3 is TGCAGTGCTGGACTAGCGGGAGGGTTGAGGGCAGATACGCAGTATTTT.

The chain joins TRBV29-1 to TRBJ1-2; a possible D gene is TRBD1 (5 bases). Trimming took off 2 bases at V and 7 bases at J, with 14 bases between the two ends. The germline gives CDR1 SQVTM, CDR2 ANQGSEA. The CDR3 has 13 amino acids. The CDR3 DNA reads TGCAGCGTTGAAAGGGGCCCTCTCGGTGGCTACACCTTC. It is translated as CSVERGPLGGYTF. The full variable domain, with the rest looked up from reference TRBV29-1 and TRBJ1-2, is SAVISQKPSRDICQRGTSLTIQCQVDSQVTMMFWYRQQPGQSLTLIATANQGSEATYESGFVIDKFPISRPNLTFSTLTVSNMSPEDSSIYLCSVERGPLGGYTFGSGTRLTVV.

Ten or more counts support this clonotype. V is TRBV6-1 and J is TRBJ2-1; 7 nucleotides align to TRBD2. Losses at the gene ends were 8 bases for V and 5 bases for J; bases not matched to a gene: 6. Germline V lookup: CDR1 MNHNS, CDR2 SASEGT. This CDR3 spans 13 amino acids. CDR3 region: CASASGVNNEQFF. The CDR3, as DNA: TGTGCCAGCGCTAGCGGAGTAAACAATGAGCAGTTCTTC.

This clonotype was found many times. The rearrangement links TRBV2 to TRBJ1-2, with no clear D. This CDR3 spans 12 amino acids. Germline CDR1 SNHLY, CDR2 FYNNEI. V was clipped by 1 base and J by 2 bases, with 2 bases between them. The CDR3 DNA sequence: TGTGCCAGCAGTGAAGAGAACTATGGCTACACCTTC. This codes for CASSEENYGYTF.

This clonotype was recorded many times. The chain employs TRBV10-2 and TRBJ2-1; TRBD2 matches at 14 bases. CDR3 size: 14 residues. J lost 10 bases, V lost 10 bases, and 9 bases had no gene match. The germline V gene has CDR1 WSHSY and CDR2 SAAADI. The CDR3 DNA reads as TGCGCCACCTCCGGGACTAGCGGGAGAACCGAGCAGTTCTTC. Its translation is CATSGTSGRTEQFF.

This clonotype was recorded at least ten times. J is TRBJ1-2 and V is TRBV3-1, with 8 bases matching TRBD1. This CDR3 is 15 amino acids long. Germline V gives CDR1 LGHDT, CDR2 YNNKEL (reference sequence). V was pared by 1 base and J by 6 bases, with 7 bases of the junction left unmatched. The CDR3 DNA reads TGTGCCAGCAGCCAAGGGACAGGGAATGTCGATGGCTACACCTTC. Translating it yields CASSQGTGNVDGYTF.

This clonotype was found many times. The chain has TRBV5-1 and TRBJ1-1; D remains ambiguous. CDR1 and CDR2 from the germline V gene are SGHRS and YFSETQ. Trimming stripped 6 bases from V and 4 bases from J, with 19 bases between. CDR3 length: 15 amino acids. The CDR3: CASNLGAGRATEAFF. The DNA of the CDR3 is TGCGCCAGCAACCTTGGAGCGGGGAGGGCCACTGAAGCTTTCTTT.

This clonotype was seen a few times. The chain joins TRBV19 to TRBJ1-5; 8 bases agree with TRBD1. CDR1 and CDR2 (germline): LNHDA, SQIVND (reference sequence). The CDR3 length is 15 residues. V lost 1 base, J lost 6 bases, and 5 bases stayed unmatched. The CDR3 DNA reads TGTGCCAGTAGTATAGGGGACAGGACCGTTCAGCCCCAGCATTTT. It translates to CASSIGDRTVQPQHF.

This clonotype occurred many times. The J gene is TRBJ2-2, the V gene TRBV6-5, with 7 bases identical to TRBD2. J was trimmed by 0 bases and V by 2 bases; bases with no gene match: 3. Germline V CDR1 and CDR2: MNHEY, SVGAGI. The CDR3 is 16 amino acids. CDR3 DNA sequence: TGTGCCAGCAGTTACGCCGGACTAGCGAACACCGGGGAGCTGTTTTTT. Its protein product is CASSYAGLANTGELFF.

V usage is TRBV19 and J usage is TRBJ2-7; unclear D gene. Looked up from germline, CDR1 is LNHDA and CDR2 is SQIVND (reference sequence). The CDR3 loop spans 15 amino acids. V was cut by 1 base and J by 3 bases, with 13 bases left in between. This CDR3 reads CASSIGKLGIYEQYF. DNA of the CDR3: TGTGCCAGTAGTATAGGGAAATTGGGGATCTACGAGCAGTACTTC.

This clonotype was seen more than once but under ten times. The genes are TRBV7-8 and TRBJ2-1; D is perhaps TRBD2 (5 bases). This CDR3 contains 16 residues. Germline V gene data show CDR1 as SGHVS and CDR2 as FQNEAQ. Trimming took 5 bases from V and 4 from J, leaving 18 bases between them. As DNA, the CDR3 is TGTGCCAGCAGCGAGAGGGCCGGGCGGAATTACAATGAGCAGTTCTTC. It is translated as CASSERAGRNYNEQFF.

The sample holds many counts of this clonotype. The J gene is TRBJ2-1, the V gene TRBV28; D is uncertain. In germline, CDR1 is MDHEN, CDR2 SYDVKM. Trimming took 3 bases from V and 4 from J, leaving 10 bases between them. The CDR3 length is 14 residues. CDR3: CASSFGLRYNEQFF. CDR3 DNA: TGTGCCAGCAGTTTCGGTCTCCGTTACAATGAGCAGTTCTTC.

In this sample, this clonotype turned up many times. The chain uses TRBV2 and TRBJ2-2; D gene uncertain. The CDR3 has 13 residues. The germline CDR1 and CDR2 sequences are SNHLY and FYNNEI. V was pared by 5 bases and J by 5 bases, with 9 bases between. The CDR3 sequence: CASSSSSTGELFF. As DNA, the CDR3 is TGTGCCAGCAGTTCGAGTTCAACCGGGGAGCTGTTTTTT.

This clonotype was recorded at least ten times. CDR3 sequence (DNA): TGTGCCAGCAGTTACTACGGGACCTACTTAGAGACCCAGTACTTC. This sequence encodes CASSYYGTYLETQYF. The rearrangement uses TRBV6-1 and TRBJ2-5; D possibly uses TRBD1 or TRBD2 (5 bases each). V was cut by 5 bases and J by 4 bases, with 17 bases left in between. The germline CDR1 and CDR2 sequences are MNHNS and SASEGT. CDR3 size: 15 residues.

This clonotype was seen repeatedly, ten times or more. The CDR3 here is CASSVGGETQYF. CDR3 DNA: TGTGCCAGCAGCGTAGGGGGGGAGACCCAGTACTTC. The chain combines TRBV9 with TRBJ2-5, with D perhaps assigned TRBD1 or TRBD2 (5 bases each). V was pared by 0 bases and J by 5 bases, with 5 bases between. This CDR3 region has 12 residues. CDR1 is SGDLS and CDR2 is YYNGEE in the germline V gene.

This clonotype was recorded many times. The chain combines TRBV5-1 with TRBJ2-1; D is ambiguous. V was pared by 0 bases and J by 12 bases, with 19 bases between. Germline V gene data show CDR1 as SGHRS and CDR2 as YFSETQ. The CDR3 loop spans 15 amino acids. The CDR3 loop reads CASSLGLQGIKVQFF. The CDR3 DNA reads TGCGCCAGCAGCTTGGGATTACAAGGGATCAAAGTGCAGTTCTTC.

This clonotype was recorded many times. The rearrangement joins TRBV12-3 or TRBV12-4 to TRBJ1-2; D is perhaps TRBD1 (6 bases). The CDR3 covers 14 residues. Trimming took off 1 base at V and 7 bases at J, with 13 bases between the two ends. This chain's CDR3 is CASSLGNRAVGYTF. CDR3 nucleotides: TGTGCCAGCAGTTTAGGTAACAGGGCGGTTGGCTACACCTTC.

This chain links TRBV12-3 or TRBV12-4 with TRBJ2-1; D is unclear. V lost 8 bases to trimming and J lost 5 bases, with 7 bases between them. This CDR3 has 11 amino acids. CDR3 coding DNA: TGTGCCAGCTCAAACCACAATGAGCAGTTCTTC. Translating gives CASSNHNEQFF.

About this clonotype: A much larger clone is a single base away; this may be a read error. The chain recombines TRBV12-3 or TRBV12-4 with TRBJ2-7, with D hard to call. The CDR3 spans 15 residues. The germline V and J ends were trimmed by 1 base and 0 bases, with 10 bases remaining between them. For the CDR3, the DNA is TGTGCCAGCAGTTTAGGAAGCCACGGCTCCTACGAGCAGTACTTC. Amino acids: CASSLGSHGSYEQYF.

This clonotype was detected ten times or more. The chain uses TRBV7-9 and TRBJ2-5, with D uncertain. Trimming removed 1 base at V and 2 bases at J, with 17 bases between. Germline loops: CDR1 SEHNR, CDR2 FQNEAQ (reference sequence). The CDR3 has 17 residues. DNA of the CDR3: TGTGCCAGCAGCTTAGGGAGTGGTGCAGGCCTTCAAGAGACCCAGTACTTC. This gives the protein CASSLGSGAGLQETQYF.

The V call is TRBV7-8, the J call TRBJ1-4, with D possibly TRBD1 on 5 matching bases. The CDR3 consists of 16 residues. The germline V gene has CDR1 SGHVS and CDR2 FQNEAQ. Trimming cost V 5 bases and J 8 bases, with 21 bases left between them. The CDR3 loop reads CASSPKGAGRVEKLFF. The CDR3 DNA reads as TGTGCCAGCAGCCCCAAAGGCGCAGGGAGAGTAGAAAAACTGTTTTTT.

This clonotype was detected a few times. This rearrangement joins TRBV5-5 to TRBJ1-2, with D maybe TRBD1 (5 bases). CDR1 is SGHKS and CDR2 is YYEKEE in the germline V gene (reference sequence). This CDR3 is 13 amino acids long. The germline V and J ends were trimmed by 7 bases and 5 bases, with 15 bases remaining between them. The CDR3 region has the DNA TGTGCCAGCGCCGGGACGCCCTCATATGGCTACACCTTC. Translation: CASAGTPSYGYTF.